Sequencing of this T cell receptor beta chain was carried out in a study of blood T cell repertoires in COVID-19. For the study at large: Samples taken during acute and convalescent COVID-19 were collected in the United States, Italy and Spain. From T cells, B-cell-depleted T cells, or PBMCs came the material, which was cDNA or gDNA.

Germline CDR1 LGHDT, CDR2 YNNKEL (reference sequence). This CDR3 has 14 residues. Trimming at V came to 3 bases and at J to 4 bases, leaving 1 base not matched to a gene. Note on this clone: Additional DNA sequences in this sample encode the identical CDR3.

Authors' processing steps: Counts of nucleated cells, estimated from reference gene primer amplification, were obtained. Data came from immunoSEQ multiplex PCR; TCRdb stores just in-frame clones and leaves some out. V and J calls plus clone size are reproduced from that table; the DNA served to infer D and trimming. This sample has 310,000 or so clones, with 87% found just once. The TCR comes from a man in his fifties or sixties with active or convalescent COVID-19. J is TRBJ1-1 and V is TRBV3-1 (or the pseudogene TRBV3-2), with TRBD1 identical over 11 bases. The sequenced material came from peripheral blood. Here the CDR3 reads CASSHGTGGTEAFF. The CDR3 DNA is TGTGCCAGCAGCCACGGGACAGGGGGCACTGAAGCTTTCTTT.